This T cell receptor (beta chain) was captured in a study of T cell responses to AZD1222 COVID-19 vaccine. Study-wide results and caveats: White British people made up most donors, females outnumbered males, and clonal diversity was possibly underestimated. The study identified only 6 or 7 AZD1222 recipients as seropositive at baseline.

The table came from immunoSEQ multiplex PCR; TCRdb's copy has only in-frame clones and leaves some out. The profile shows some 150,000 clones, 80% to 95% of them singletons. Points on this clone: The antigen remains unidentified.

Specimen: peripheral blood, collected on day 0 of AZD1222 vaccination. The receptor was isolated from an adult in good health.

The CDR3 loop reads CASSTGTPANTGELFF. CDR3 bases: TGTGCCAGCAGTACCGGGACACCAGCGAACACCGGGGAGCTGTTTTTT. The chain links TRBV6-4 to TRBJ2-2, with D possibly being TRBD1 (6 bases). The CDR3 extends over 16 amino acids. Germline CDR1 is MRHNA and CDR2 is SNTAGT. V lost 5 bases, J lost 0 bases, and 13 bases lay in between.